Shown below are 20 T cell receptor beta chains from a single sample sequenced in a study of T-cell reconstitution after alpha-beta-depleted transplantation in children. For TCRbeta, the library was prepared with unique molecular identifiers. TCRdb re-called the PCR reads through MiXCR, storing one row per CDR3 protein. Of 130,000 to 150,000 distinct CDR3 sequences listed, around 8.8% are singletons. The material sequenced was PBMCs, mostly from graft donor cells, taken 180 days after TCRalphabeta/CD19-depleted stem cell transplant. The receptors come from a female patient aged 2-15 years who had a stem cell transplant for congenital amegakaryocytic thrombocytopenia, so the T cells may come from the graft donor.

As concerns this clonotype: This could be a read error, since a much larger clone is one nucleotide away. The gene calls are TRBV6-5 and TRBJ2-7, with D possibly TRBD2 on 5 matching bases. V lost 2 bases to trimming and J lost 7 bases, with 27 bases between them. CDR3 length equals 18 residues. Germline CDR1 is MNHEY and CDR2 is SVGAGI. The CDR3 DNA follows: TGTGCCAGCAGTTACAGGATGTGGCAAAGCGGAGTCCCCAAGGAGCAGTACTTC. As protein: CASSYRMWQSGVPKEQYF.

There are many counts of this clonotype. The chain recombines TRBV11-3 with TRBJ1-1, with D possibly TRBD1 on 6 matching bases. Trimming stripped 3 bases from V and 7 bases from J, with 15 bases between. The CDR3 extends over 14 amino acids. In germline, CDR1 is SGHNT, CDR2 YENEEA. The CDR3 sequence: CASSFRRRGNEAFF. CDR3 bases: TGTGCCAGCAGCTTCCGAAGGAGGGGGAATGAAGCTTTCTTT.

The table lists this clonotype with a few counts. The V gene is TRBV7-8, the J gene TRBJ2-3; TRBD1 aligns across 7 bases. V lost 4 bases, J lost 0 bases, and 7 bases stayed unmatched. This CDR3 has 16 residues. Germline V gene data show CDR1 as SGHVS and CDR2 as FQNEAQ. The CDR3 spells CASSSRPGQSTDTQYF. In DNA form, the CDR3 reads TGTGCCAGCAGCTCCCGTCCGGGACAGAGCACAGATACGCAGTATTTT.

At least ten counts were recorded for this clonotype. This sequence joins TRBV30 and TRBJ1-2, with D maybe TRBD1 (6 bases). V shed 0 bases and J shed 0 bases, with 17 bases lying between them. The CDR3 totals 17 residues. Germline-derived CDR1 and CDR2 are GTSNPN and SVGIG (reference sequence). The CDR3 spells CAWSVKGHEGANYGYTF. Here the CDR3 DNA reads TGTGCCTGGAGTGTAAAGGGACACGAGGGGGCTAACTATGGCTACACCTTC.

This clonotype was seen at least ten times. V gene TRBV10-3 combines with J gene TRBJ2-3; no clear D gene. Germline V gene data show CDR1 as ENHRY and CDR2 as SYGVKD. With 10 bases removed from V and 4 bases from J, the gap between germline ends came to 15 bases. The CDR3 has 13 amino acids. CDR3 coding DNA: TGTGCCACCATCGAGAACGCCGCAGATACGCAGTATTTT. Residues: CATIENAADTQYF.

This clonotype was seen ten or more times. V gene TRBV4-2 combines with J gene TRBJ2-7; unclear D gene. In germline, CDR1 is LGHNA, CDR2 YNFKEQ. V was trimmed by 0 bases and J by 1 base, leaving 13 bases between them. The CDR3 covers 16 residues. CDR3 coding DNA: TGTGCCAGCAGCCAAGAGGTCCGGAAGAGATCCTACGAGCAGTACTTC. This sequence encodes CASSQEVRKRSYEQYF.

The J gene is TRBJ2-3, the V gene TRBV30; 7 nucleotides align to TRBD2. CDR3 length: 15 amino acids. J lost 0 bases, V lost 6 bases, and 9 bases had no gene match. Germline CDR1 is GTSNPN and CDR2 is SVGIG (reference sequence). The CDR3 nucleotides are TGTGCCTGTCTAGCGGAGGGGAGGAGCACAGATACGCAGTATTTT. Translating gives CACLAEGRSTDTQYF.

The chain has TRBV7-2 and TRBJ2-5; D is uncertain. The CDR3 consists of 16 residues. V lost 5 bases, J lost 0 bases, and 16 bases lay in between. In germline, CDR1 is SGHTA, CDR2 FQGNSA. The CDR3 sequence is CASSLPWAGNQETQYF. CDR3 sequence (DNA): TGTGCCAGCAGCCTCCCCTGGGCAGGCAACCAAGAGACCCAGTACTTC.

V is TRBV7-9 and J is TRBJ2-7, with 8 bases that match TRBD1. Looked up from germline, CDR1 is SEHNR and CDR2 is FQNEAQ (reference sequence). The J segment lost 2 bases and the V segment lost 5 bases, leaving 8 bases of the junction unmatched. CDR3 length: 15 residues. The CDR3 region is CASSAGQGLPYEQYF. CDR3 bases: TGTGCCAGCAGCGCCGGACAGGGACTCCCCTACGAGCAGTACTTC. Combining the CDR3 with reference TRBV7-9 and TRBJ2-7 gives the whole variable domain DTGVSQNPRHKITKRGQNVTFRCDPISEHNRLYWYRQTLGQGPEFLTYFQNEAQLEKSRLLSDRFSAERPKGSFSTLEIQRTEQGDSAMYLCASSAGQGLPYEQYFGPGTRLTVT.

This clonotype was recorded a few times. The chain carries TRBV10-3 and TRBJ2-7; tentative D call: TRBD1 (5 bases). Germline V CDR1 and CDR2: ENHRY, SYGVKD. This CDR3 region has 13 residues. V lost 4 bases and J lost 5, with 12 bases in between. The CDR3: CAISAQGSNEQYF. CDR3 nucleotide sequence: TGTGCCATCAGTGCTCAGGGAAGCAACGAGCAGTACTTC.

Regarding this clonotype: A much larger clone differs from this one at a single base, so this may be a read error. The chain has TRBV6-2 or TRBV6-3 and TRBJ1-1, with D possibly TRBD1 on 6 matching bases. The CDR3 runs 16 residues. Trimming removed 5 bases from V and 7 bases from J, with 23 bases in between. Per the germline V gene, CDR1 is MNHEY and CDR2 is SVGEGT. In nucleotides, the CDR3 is TGTGCCAGCAGTCTGCGACCGACGCGAATGACAGGTGAAGCTTTCTTT. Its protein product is CASSLRPTRMTGEAFF.

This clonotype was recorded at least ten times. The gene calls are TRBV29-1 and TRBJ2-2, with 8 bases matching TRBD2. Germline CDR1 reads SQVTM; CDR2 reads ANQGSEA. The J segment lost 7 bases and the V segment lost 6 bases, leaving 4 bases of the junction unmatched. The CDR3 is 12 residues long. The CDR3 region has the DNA TGCAGCGTCCGGACTAGCATCGGGGAGCTGTTTTTT. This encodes CSVRTSIGELFF.

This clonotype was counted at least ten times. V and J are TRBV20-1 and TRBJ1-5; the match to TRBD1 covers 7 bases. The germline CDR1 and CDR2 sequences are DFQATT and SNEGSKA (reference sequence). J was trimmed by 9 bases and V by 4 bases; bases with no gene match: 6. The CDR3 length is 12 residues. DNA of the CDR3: TGCAGTGCTATCAGGGGGGAGACGCCCCAGCATTTT. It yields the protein CSAIRGETPQHF.

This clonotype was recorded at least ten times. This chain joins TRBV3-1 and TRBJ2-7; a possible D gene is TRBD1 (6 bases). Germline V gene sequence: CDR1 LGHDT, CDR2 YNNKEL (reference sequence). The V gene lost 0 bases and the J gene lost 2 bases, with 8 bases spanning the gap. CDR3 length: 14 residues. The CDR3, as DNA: TGTGCCAGCAGCCAAGAGACAGGCCCCTACGAGCAGTACTTC. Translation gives CASSQETGPYEQYF.

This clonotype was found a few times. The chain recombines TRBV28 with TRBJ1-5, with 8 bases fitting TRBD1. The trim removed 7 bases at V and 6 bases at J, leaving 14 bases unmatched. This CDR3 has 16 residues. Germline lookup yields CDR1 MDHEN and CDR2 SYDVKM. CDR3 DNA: TGTGCCAGCATAAAAACTCGCGACAGGGGTCGTCAGCCCCAGCATTTT. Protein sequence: CASIKTRDRGRQPQHF.

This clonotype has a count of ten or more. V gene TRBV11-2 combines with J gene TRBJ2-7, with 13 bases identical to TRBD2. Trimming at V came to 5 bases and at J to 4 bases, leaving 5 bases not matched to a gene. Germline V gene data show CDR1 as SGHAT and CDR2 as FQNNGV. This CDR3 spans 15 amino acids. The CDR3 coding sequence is TGTGCCAGCAGCCCGGGACTAGCGGGAATTTACGAGCAGTACTTC. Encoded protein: CASSPGLAGIYEQYF.

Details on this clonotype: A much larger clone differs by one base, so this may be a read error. CDR3 in DNA: TGTGGCAGCTCACCTGGGGAGTACACTGAAGCTTTCTTT. Protein sequence: CGSSPGEYTEAFF. This chain joins TRBV18 and TRBJ1-1, with D unresolved. Per germline, CDR1 KGHSH and CDR2 LQKENI. The CDR3 runs 13 residues. Drawing the rest from reference TRBV18 and TRBJ1-1, the complete variable domain is NAGVMQNPRHLVRRRGQEARLRCSPMKGHSHVYWYRQLPEEGLKFMVYLQKENIIDESGMPKERFSAEFPKEGPSILRIQQVVRGDSAAYFCGSSPGEYTEAFFGQGTRLTVV.

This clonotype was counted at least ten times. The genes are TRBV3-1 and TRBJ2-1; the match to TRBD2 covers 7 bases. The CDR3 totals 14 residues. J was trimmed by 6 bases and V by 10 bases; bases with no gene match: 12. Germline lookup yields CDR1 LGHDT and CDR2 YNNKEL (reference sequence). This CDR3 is CATQTSIRGNEQFF. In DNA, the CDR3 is TGTGCCACCCAGACTAGCATTCGAGGCAATGAGCAGTTCTTC.

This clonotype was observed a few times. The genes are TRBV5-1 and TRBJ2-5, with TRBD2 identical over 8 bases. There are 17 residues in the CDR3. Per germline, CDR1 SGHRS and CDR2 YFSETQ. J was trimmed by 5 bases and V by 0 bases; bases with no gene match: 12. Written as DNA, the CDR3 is TGCGCCAGCAGCTTGGGCCAAGCGGGGGCGCCGTCGGAGACCCAGTACTTC. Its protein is CASSLGQAGAPSETQYF.

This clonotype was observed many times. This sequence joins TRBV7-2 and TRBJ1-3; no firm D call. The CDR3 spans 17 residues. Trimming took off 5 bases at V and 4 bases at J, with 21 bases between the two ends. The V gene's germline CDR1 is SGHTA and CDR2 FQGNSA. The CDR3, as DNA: TGTGCCAGCAGCCCGTCTATGGGAAGCCTCGAGGGAAACACCATATATTTT. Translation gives CASSPSMGSLEGNTIYF.